These 7 T cell receptor beta chains were all obtained from the same sample, sequenced in a study of T cells in Graves' hyperthyroidism and ophthalmopathy. TCR beta CDR3 region amplification was performed from RNA transcripts. The study used the HTBI primer set for a first-round RT-PCR of the TCR CDR3. TCRdb processed the multiplex PCR reads anew with MiXCR; each CDR3 protein has one entry. The sample has 550,000 to 800,000 distinct CDR3 sequences; 16% are singletons. Sample: blood. These receptors all come from a man aged 18-30 years with Graves' hyperthyroidism.

The chain is built from TRBV5-1 and TRBJ2-7, with D maybe TRBD2 (5 bases). The germline V gene encodes CDR1 SGHRS and CDR2 YFSETQ. V was trimmed by 2 bases and J by 2 bases, leaving 20 bases between them. The CDR3 consists of 17 residues. As DNA, the CDR3 is TGCGCCAGCAGCTTAAAAAGCGGATCGTCTCTTCCCTACGAGCAGTACTTC. It codes for CASSLKSGSSLPYEQYF. The full variable domain, its missing parts supplied by reference TRBV5-1 and TRBJ2-7, is KAGVTQTPRYLIKTRGQQVTLSCSPISGHRSVSWYQQTPGQGLQFLFEYFSETQRNKGNFPGRFSGRQFSNSRSEMNVSTLELGDSALYLCASSLKSGSSLPYEQYFGPGTRLTVT.

This clonotype turned up a few times. The chain uses TRBV5-6 and TRBJ2-3; 9 bases agree with TRBD1. Trimming took 3 bases from V and 4 from J; bases not matched to a gene: 9. CDR1 SGHDT and CDR2 YYEEEE come from the germline V gene. The CDR3 contains 16 residues. The CDR3 loop reads CASSYGTGMAADTQYF. As DNA, the CDR3 is TGTGCCAGCAGCTACGGGACAGGGATGGCAGCAGATACGCAGTATTTT.

In the case of this clonotype: A much larger clone differs from this one at a single base, so this may be a read error. The J gene is TRBJ2-2, the V gene TRBV11-2, with D uncertain. Per the germline V gene, CDR1 is SGHAT and CDR2 is FQNNGV. The CDR3 has 16 residues. CDR3 sequence (DNA): TGTGCCAGCAGTCGTCTTGGTCAGGCGTACACCGCGGAGCTGTTTTTT. It specifies CASSRLGQAYTAELFF.

The chain employs TRBV27 and TRBJ1-1; D is possibly TRBD1 (6 bases). The germline V and J ends were trimmed by 5 bases and 4 bases, with 14 bases remaining between them. In germline, CDR1 is MNHEY, CDR2 SMNVEV (reference sequence). The CDR3 covers 14 residues. The chain's CDR3 is CASSPGTPGTEAFF. DNA for the CDR3: TGTGCCAGCAGTCCCGGGACACCCGGCACTGAAGCTTTCTTT.

V usage is TRBV5-1 and J usage is TRBJ2-3, with D perhaps TRBD2 (6 bases). The germline CDR1 and CDR2 sequences are SGHRS and YFSETQ. This CDR3 region has 14 residues. The V gene lost 3 bases and the J gene lost 4 bases, with 12 bases spanning the gap. The CDR3 region is CASSSMGGPDTQYF. Written as DNA, the CDR3 is TGCGCCAGCAGCTCTATGGGAGGCCCAGATACGCAGTATTTT.

The table lists this clonotype with a few counts. The chain has TRBV7-9 and TRBJ2-3, with 11 bases that match TRBD2. Per the germline V gene, CDR1 is SEHNR and CDR2 is FQNEAQ (reference sequence). CDR3 size: 16 residues. V shed 5 bases and J 4 bases; nucleotides not matched to a gene: 8. The CDR3 nucleotides are TGTGCCAGCAGCCCACTAGCGGGAGATGCGCCAGATACGCAGTATTTT. It is translated as CASSPLAGDAPDTQYF. The whole variable domain, filled in from reference TRBV7-9 and TRBJ2-3, reads DTGVSQNPRHKITKRGQNVTFRCDPISEHNRLYWYRQTLGQGPEFLTYFQNEAQLEKSRLLSDRFSAERPKGSFSTLEIQRTEQGDSAMYLCASSPLAGDAPDTQYFGPGTRLTVL.

This clonotype was seen repeatedly, ten times or more. The CDR3 region is CASSLAGTSAFGPDTQYF. The CDR3, as DNA: TGTGCCAGCAGCTTAGCCGGGACTAGCGCCTTTGGGCCAGATACGCAGTATTTT. The chain couples TRBV7-2 to TRBJ2-3, with TRBD2 identical over 10 bases. The CDR3 is 18 residues long. Trimming removed 0 bases from V and 4 bases from J; junction bases left unmatched: 10. Germline CDR1 SGHTA, CDR2 FQGNSA.